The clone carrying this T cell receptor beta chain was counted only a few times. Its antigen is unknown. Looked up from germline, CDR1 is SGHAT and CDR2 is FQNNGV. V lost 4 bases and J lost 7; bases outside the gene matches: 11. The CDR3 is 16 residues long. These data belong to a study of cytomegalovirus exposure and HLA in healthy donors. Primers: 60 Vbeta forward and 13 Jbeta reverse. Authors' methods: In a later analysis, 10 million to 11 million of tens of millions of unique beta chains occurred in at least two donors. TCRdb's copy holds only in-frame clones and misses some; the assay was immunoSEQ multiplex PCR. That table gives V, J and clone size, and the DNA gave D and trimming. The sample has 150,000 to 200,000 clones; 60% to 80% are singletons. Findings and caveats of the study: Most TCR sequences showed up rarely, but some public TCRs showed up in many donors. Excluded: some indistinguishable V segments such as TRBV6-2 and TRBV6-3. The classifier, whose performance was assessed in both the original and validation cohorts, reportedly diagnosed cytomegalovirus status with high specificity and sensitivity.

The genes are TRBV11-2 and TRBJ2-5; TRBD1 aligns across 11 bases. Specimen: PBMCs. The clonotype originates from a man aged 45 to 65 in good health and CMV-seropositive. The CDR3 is CASSSPGTGGVRTQYF. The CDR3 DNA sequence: TGTGCCAGCAGCTCGCCCGGGACAGGGGGTGTAAGGACCCAGTACTTC.